This T cell receptor (beta chain) was documented in a study of T cells in Graves' hyperthyroidism and ophthalmopathy. Study results and caveats: For ophthalmopathy, model prediction preceded onset by a median roughly 6.2 months.

The diagnoses drew upon clinical symptoms, serum thyroxine and TRAb, thyroid ultrasound and orbital computed tomography. Using RNA transcripts as the source, TCR beta CDR3 regions were amplified. TCR CDR3 regions were first amplified by RT-PCR with HTBI primers. In TCRdb, the multiplex PCR reads were re-called with MiXCR into one record per CDR3 protein. Among about 530,000 distinct CDR3 sequences listed, approximately 17% were seen once. The V gene's germline CDR1 is DFQATT and CDR2 SNEGSKA (reference sequence). The CDR3 is 14 amino acids. V dropped 5 bases and J dropped 7; count of bases not matched to a gene: 9. The table lists this clonotype with many counts. Its antigen is not identified.

The genes are TRBV20-1 and TRBJ2-1; 9 nucleotides match TRBD2. Sequencing was carried out using blood. This TCR came from a woman under 30 with Graves' ophthalmopathy. The CDR3 loop reads CSAGRRGGLNEQFF. Here the CDR3 DNA reads TGCAGTGCTGGAAGGCGGGGGGGCCTGAATGAGCAGTTCTTC.